The TCR beta chain described here comes from a study of blood T cells in healthy people across ages. Primed by a sample-barcoded 5' primer and a J-beta primer mix, a second PCR proceeded for about 7 to 12 cycles. TCRdb reprocessed the 5' RACE reads via MiXCR and lists one record per CDR3 protein. The sample yields 1.6 million or so distinct CDR3 sequences, almost 35% seen once. V shed 11 bases, J shed 3 bases, and the junction held 3 bases outside the gene matches. This CDR3 has 12 residues. Germline V gene lookup returns CDR1 ENHRY and CDR2 SYGVKD. This clonotype was sampled from a woman aged 25 to 39 in good health. The sequenced sample consisted of blood. The chain carries TRBV10-3 and TRBJ2-2; 7 bases are a match to TRBD1. The CDR3 is CAVDRDTGELFF. The CDR3 DNA is TGTGCCGTCGACAGGGACACCGGGGAGCTGTTTTTT.